Below, 31 T cell receptor beta chains from the same sample are listed, as sequenced in a study of early T cells in non-severe SARS-CoV-2 infection. TCRdb reanalysed the 5' RACE reads using MiXCR and keeps one entry per CDR3 protein. The top ten hold less than 8% of the sample, which has roughly 80,000 distinct CDR3 sequences, roughly 5.7% seen once. Sequences were obtained from whole blood. These receptors were taken from an adult who was a healthcare worker with PCR-confirmed SARS-CoV-2 infection or an uninfected control (not recorded which).

At least ten counts were recorded for this clonotype. The chain joins TRBV10-2 to TRBJ1-1; no clear D gene. There are 14 residues in the CDR3. V lost 8 bases, J lost 0 bases, and 13 bases lay in between. From germline, CDR1 is WSHSY and CDR2 SAAADI. Here the CDR3 reads CASRRTEMNTEAFF. The CDR3 bases are TGCGCCAGCCGCCGGACTGAGATGAACACTGAAGCTTTCTTT.

This clonotype was picked up a small number of times. A read error is likely, as this CDR3 ends without the conserved phenylalanine or tryptophan. The V gene is TRBV12-3 or TRBV12-4, the J gene TRBJ2-1, with 7 bases identical to TRBD1. The CDR3 consists of 14 residues. J lost 8 bases, V lost 1 base, and 5 bases had no gene match. CDR3 protein: CASSLGWQGDEQFS. The CDR3, as DNA: TGTGCCAGCAGTTTAGGGTGGCAGGGGGATGAGCAGTTCTCC.

This clonotype was detected ten times or more. The rearrangement uses TRBV6-6 and TRBJ1-1; D gene ambiguous. Trimming left V 6 bases short and J 1 base short, with 9 bases between. This CDR3 is built from 13 residues. Germline assignment: CDR1 MNHNY and CDR2 SVGAGI (reference sequence). CDR3 coding DNA: TGTGCCAGCAGGGTCGACACGAACACTGAAGCTTTCTTT. This sequence encodes CASRVDTNTEAFF.

Ten or more counts support this clonotype. The chain employs TRBV5-1 and TRBJ1-2; 9 bases align to TRBD1. V shed 3 bases and J 7 bases; nucleotides not matched to a gene: 7. Germline V CDR1 and CDR2: SGHRS, YFSETQ. This CDR3 comprises 14 residues. For the CDR3, the DNA is TGCGCCAGCAGCTCCAGGACAGGGGATCGTGGCTACACCTTC. Encoded protein: CASSSRTGDRGYTF.

This clonotype was detected ten times or more. The chain joins TRBV7-6 to TRBJ1-4; D not certain. Trimming shortened V by 5 bases and J by 7 bases, and 17 bases separated the two germline ends. The CDR3 is made up of 15 amino acids. Germline lookup yields CDR1 SGHVS and CDR2 FNYEAQ. The DNA of the CDR3 is TGTGCCAGCAGCCCAGAGTGGCTTTTTGTTGAAAAACTGTTTTTT. This gives the protein CASSPEWLFVEKLFF.

This clonotype was observed at least ten times. The chain combines TRBV3-1 with TRBJ1-6; 9 bases map to TRBD1. Looked up from germline, CDR1 is LGHDT and CDR2 is YNNKEL (reference sequence). The length of the CDR3 is 14 residues. V lost 6 bases, J lost 10 bases, and 7 bases stayed unmatched. The DNA for the CDR3 is TGTGCCAGCAGTCTGGGGACAGGGTACTCACCCCTCCACTTT. Protein product: CASSLGTGYSPLHF. The full variable domain, in which reference TRBV3-1 and TRBJ1-6 provide the parts outside the CDR3, is DTAVSQTPKYLVTQMGNDKSIKCEQNLGHDTMYWYKQDSKKFLKIMFSYNNKELIINETVPNRFSPKSPDKAHLNLHINSLELGDSAVYFCASSLGTGYSPLHFGNGTRLTVT.

This clonotype was seen at least ten times. V and J are TRBV7-2 and TRBJ1-5, with TRBD1 matching 7 bases. Germline trimming cut 0 bases from V and 1 base from J; bases unmatched to any gene: 3. The CDR3 sequence is 16 residues long. The germline V gene encodes CDR1 SGHTA and CDR2 FQGNSA. In nucleotides, the CDR3 is TGTGCCAGCAGCTTAGCGCCGACAGGGAGCAATCAGCCCCAGCATTTT. Encoded protein: CASSLAPTGSNQPQHF. Filled out from reference TRBV7-2 and TRBJ1-5, the complete variable domain reads GAGVSQSPSNKVTEKGKDVELRCDPISGHTALYWYRQSLGQGLEFLIYFQGNSAPDKSGLPSDRFSAERTGGSVSTLTIQRTQQEDSAVYLCASSLAPTGSNQPQHFGDGTRLSIL.

This clonotype was seen more than once but under ten times. The chain is built from TRBV6-1 and TRBJ2-1; D may correspond to TRBD1 or TRBD2 (6 bases each). The CDR3 has 14 residues. The germline V gene encodes CDR1 MNHNS and CDR2 SASEGT. Trimming left V 2 bases short and J 8 bases short, with 13 bases between. CDR3 DNA: TGTGCCAGCAGTGAAATCGGGGGCACCCATGAGCAGTTCTTC. Translating it yields CASSEIGGTHEQFF.

There are a few counts of this clonotype. The CDR3 nucleotides read TGTGCCAGCAGCGGGAATGCGTATTCACCCCTCCACTTT. It yields the protein CASSGNAYSPLHF. The chain couples TRBV9 to TRBJ1-6; no definite D call. Trimming left V 3 bases short and J 8 bases short, with 9 bases between. This CDR3 has 13 amino acids. Per the germline V gene, CDR1 is SGDLS and CDR2 is YYNGEE.

This clonotype came up a few times. The chain uses TRBV3-1 and TRBJ2-5; D not certain. This CDR3 has 13 amino acids. V gave up 0 bases and J gave up 2 bases, with 4 bases separating them. Germline V gene sequence: CDR1 LGHDT, CDR2 YNNKEL (reference sequence). The CDR3 region has the DNA TGTGCCAGCAGCCAAGATCCACAAGAGACCCAGTACTTC. It codes for CASSQDPQETQYF.

This clonotype was counted many times. The V and J genes are TRBV27 and TRBJ1-5, with D perhaps TRBD1 (5 bases). V gave up 6 bases and J gave up 0 bases, with 12 bases separating them. CDR1 and CDR2 from the germline V gene are MNHEY and SMNVEV (reference sequence). The CDR3 totals 15 residues. The CDR3 DNA reads TGTGCCAGCAGAAAACAGGTCAATAGCAATCAGCCCCAGCATTTT. This translates into CASRKQVNSNQPQHF.

This clonotype appeared a few times. The chain recombines TRBV18 with TRBJ1-2; 7 nucleotides match TRBD1. The CDR3 runs 12 residues. Trimming took 5 bases from V and 7 from J; bases not matched to a gene: 4. Per the germline V gene, CDR1 is KGHSH and CDR2 is LQKENI. The CDR3: CASSGTVVGYTF. The CDR3, as DNA: TGTGCCAGCTCAGGGACAGTTGTTGGCTACACCTTC.

This clonotype was recorded many times. The rearrangement joins TRBV20-1 to TRBJ2-7; D perhaps matches TRBD1 (6 bases). The CDR3 is 13 amino acids. Germline CDR1 and CDR2: DFQATT and SNEGSKA (reference sequence). Trimming took 4 bases from V and 2 from J, leaving 12 bases between them. The CDR3: CSATDGQPYEQYF. CDR3 sequence (DNA): TGCAGTGCTACGGACGGACAGCCCTACGAGCAGTACTTC.

This clonotype was counted between two and nine times. The chain recombines TRBV10-2 with TRBJ1-5; the D is unclear. The CDR3 is 12 amino acids. Trimming removed 7 bases from V and 13 bases from J, with 17 bases in between. From germline, CDR1 is WSHSY and CDR2 SAAADI. CDR3 DNA: TGCGCCAGCAACTCTCCGGACGGAGCGCAGCATTTT. Its protein is CASNSPDGAQHF.

There are many counts of this clonotype. The rearrangement uses TRBV9 and TRBJ1-4, with TRBD1 matching 7 bases. CDR1 and CDR2 from the germline V gene are SGDLS and YYNGEE. J gave up 12 bases and V 6 bases, and 14 bases lay outside the gene matches. CDR3 length: 14 amino acids. The CDR3 region is CASTRARDQGELFF. CDR3 sequence (DNA): TGTGCCAGCACCCGAGCGAGGGATCAGGGGGAACTGTTTTTT.

This clonotype was seen ten or more times. The rearrangement links TRBV7-6 to TRBJ2-5, with 7 bases matching TRBD2. The CDR3 length is 16 residues. V gave up 2 bases and J gave up 4 bases; unmatched junction bases: 10. Per the germline V gene, CDR1 is SGHVS and CDR2 is FNYEAQ. CDR3 region: CASSLTPREIGETQYF. CDR3 DNA: TGTGCCAGCAGCTTAACTCCGCGGGAGATAGGAGAGACCCAGTACTTC.

This clonotype was seen at least ten times. The rearrangement uses TRBV29-1 and TRBJ2-3, with D possibly being TRBD1 or TRBD2 (5 bases each). The CDR3 loop spans 15 amino acids. V was cut by 2 bases and J by 0 bases, with 12 bases left in between. From germline, CDR1 is SQVTM and CDR2 ANQGSEA. CDR3 protein: CSVEKGTASTDTQYF. DNA for the CDR3: TGCAGCGTTGAAAAGGGGACGGCTAGCACAGATACGCAGTATTTT.

This clonotype was counted only a few times. V is TRBV20-1 and J is TRBJ1-5; D is uncertain. The germline V gene encodes CDR1 DFQATT and CDR2 SNEGSKA (reference sequence). The CDR3 spans 13 residues. The ends were cut back, 0 bases at V and 5 bases at J, with 8 bases in the middle. CDR3 bases: TGCAGTGCTAGAGATCTCTCTGATCAGCCCCAGCATTTT. This sequence encodes CSARDLSDQPQHF.

This clonotype occurred a few times. The V gene is TRBV11-2, the J gene TRBJ2-7, with TRBD2 identical over 12 bases. V shed 4 bases and J 6 bases; nucleotides not matched to a gene: 10. Germline lookup yields CDR1 SGHAT and CDR2 FQNNGV. The CDR3 runs 16 residues. DNA for the CDR3: TGTGCCAGCAGCTCCGGACTAGCGGGAACGGGCGGCGAGCAGTACTTC. Its translation is CASSSGLAGTGGEQYF.

This clonotype was found a few times. This chain links TRBV6-6 with TRBJ1-1, with unresolved D. CDR3 length: 12 amino acids. Trimming removed 4 bases from V and 8 bases from J, with 11 bases in between. Germline assignment: CDR1 MNHNY and CDR2 SVGAGI (reference sequence). This CDR3 reads CASSSPIIEAFF. The CDR3 coding sequence is TGTGCCAGCAGTTCACCGATTATAGAAGCTTTCTTT.

The V gene is TRBV6-5, the J gene TRBJ1-4, with TRBD1 identical over 8 bases. J was trimmed by 8 bases and V by 5 bases; bases with no gene match: 13. Germline-derived CDR1 and CDR2 are MNHEY and SVGAGI. This CDR3 contains 16 residues. The CDR3 loop is CASSRNKGQGGEKLFF. CDR3 DNA: TGTGCCAGCAGTCGAAACAAAGGACAGGGTGGGGAAAAACTGTTTTTT.

At least ten counts were recorded for this clonotype. CDR3 loop: CASSRTRTGVNTGELFF. Here the CDR3 DNA reads TGCGCCAGCAGCCGTACGCGGACGGGCGTAAACACCGGGGAGCTGTTTTTT. V gene TRBV5-1 combines with J gene TRBJ2-2, with D hard to call. CDR1 and CDR2 (germline): SGHRS, YFSETQ. The germline V and J ends were trimmed by 4 bases and 2 bases, with 18 bases remaining between them. The CDR3 runs 17 residues.

In this sample, this clonotype turned up a few times. This chain links TRBV12-3 or TRBV12-4 with TRBJ2-3; the D gene is possibly TRBD1 (6 bases). V shed 3 bases and J shed 6 bases, with 16 bases lying between them. This CDR3 has 15 residues. This CDR3 is CASSFFGRGMDTQYF. DNA of the CDR3: TGTGCCAGCAGTTTCTTTGGCAGGGGTATGGATACGCAGTATTTT.

This clonotype was counted only a few times. The chain carries TRBV5-4 and TRBJ1-2; a possible D gene is TRBD1 (6 bases). V gave up 0 bases and J gave up 4 bases, with 10 bases separating them. CDR3 length: 14 residues. Looked up from germline, CDR1 is SGHNT and CDR2 is YYREEE (reference sequence). CDR3 bases: TGTGCCAGCAGCTTGGACAGGGCAACCTATGGCTACACCTTC. Its protein product is CASSLDRATYGYTF.

This clonotype was found a few times. V usage is TRBV11-2 and J usage is TRBJ1-6; 8 bases are a match to TRBD1. Germline loops: CDR1 SGHAT, CDR2 FQNNGV. Losses at the gene ends were 4 bases for V and 9 bases for J; bases not matched to a gene: 8. There are 15 residues in the CDR3. CDR3 amino acids: CASSSGGRGGSPLHF. In DNA, the CDR3 is TGTGCCAGCAGCTCAGGGGGCAGGGGCGGTTCACCCCTCCACTTT.

This clonotype was observed a handful of times. V gene TRBV5-6 combines with J gene TRBJ2-3; the D gene is possibly TRBD1 (5 bases). Trimming stripped 2 bases from V and 3 bases from J, with 13 bases between. Germline values: CDR1 SGHDT, CDR2 YYEEEE. The CDR3 extends over 15 amino acids. This CDR3 reads CASSLGPGQTDTQYF. The DNA for the CDR3 is TGTGCCAGCAGCTTAGGGCCAGGGCAAACAGATACGCAGTATTTT.

The rearrangement joins TRBV18 to TRBJ1-6, with 8 bases identical to TRBD1. The CDR3 loop spans 15 amino acids. Germline CDR1 KGHSH, CDR2 LQKENI. The V gene end was trimmed by 2 bases and the J gene end by 9 bases; junction bases not matched to a gene: 6. CDR3: CASSPKQGATSPLHF. The CDR3 DNA reads TGTGCCAGCTCACCAAAGCAGGGGGCGACTTCACCCCTCCACTTT.

This clonotype has more than one count but fewer than ten. J is TRBJ2-1 and V is TRBV12-3 or TRBV12-4; D unresolved. The CDR3 sequence is 15 residues long. V lost 1 base to trimming and J lost 0 bases, with 7 bases between them. The CDR3 DNA sequence: TGTGCCAGCAGTTTAGACTTTAGCTCCTACAATGAGCAGTTCTTC. Protein sequence: CASSLDFSSYNEQFF.

The rearrangement links TRBV20-1 to TRBJ2-3; perhaps TRBD1 as D (5 bases). Germline CDR1 and CDR2: DFQATT and SNEGSKA (reference sequence). V shed 3 bases and J shed 2 bases, with 9 bases lying between them. CDR3 size: 13 residues. This CDR3 reads CSASDSNTDTQYF. The CDR3 DNA follows: TGCAGTGCTAGCGACAGCAACACAGATACGCAGTATTTT.

This clonotype was seen at least ten times. The chain recombines TRBV11-2 with TRBJ2-7; no definite D call. The V gene lost 3 bases and the J gene lost 0 bases, with 9 bases spanning the gap. The CDR3 extends over 14 amino acids. Germline-derived CDR1 and CDR2 are SGHAT and FQNNGV. The CDR3 DNA sequence: TGTGCCAGCAGCTTGGCGGCCAGCTCCTACGAGCAGTACTTC. Translation: CASSLAASSYEQYF.

This clonotype was observed many times. This rearrangement joins TRBV30 to TRBJ2-7; D unclear. This CDR3 is 15 amino acids long. Germline lookup yields CDR1 GTSNPN and CDR2 SVGIG (reference sequence). The V and J ends lost 0 bases and 2 bases respectively, with 14 bases between them. The CDR3 region is CAWSVRLAGTYEQYF. In nucleotides, the CDR3 is TGTGCCTGGAGTGTACGTCTCGCAGGAACCTACGAGCAGTACTTC. Looking up the rest from reference TRBV30 and TRBJ2-7 gives the full variable domain: SQTIHQWPATLVQPVGSPLSLECTVEGTSNPNLYWYRQAAGRGLQLLFYSVGIGQISSEVPQNLSASRPQDRQFILSSKKLLLSDSGFYLCAWSVRLAGTYEQYFGPGTRLTVT.